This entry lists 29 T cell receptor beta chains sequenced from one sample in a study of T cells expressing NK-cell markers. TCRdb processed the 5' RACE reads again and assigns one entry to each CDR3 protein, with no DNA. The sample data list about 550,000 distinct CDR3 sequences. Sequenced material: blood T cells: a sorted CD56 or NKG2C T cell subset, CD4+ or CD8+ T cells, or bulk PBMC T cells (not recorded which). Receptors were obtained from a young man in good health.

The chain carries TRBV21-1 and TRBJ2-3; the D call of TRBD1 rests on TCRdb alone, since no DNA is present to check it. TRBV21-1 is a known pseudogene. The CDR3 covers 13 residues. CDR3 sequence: CAEGGTRTDTQYF.

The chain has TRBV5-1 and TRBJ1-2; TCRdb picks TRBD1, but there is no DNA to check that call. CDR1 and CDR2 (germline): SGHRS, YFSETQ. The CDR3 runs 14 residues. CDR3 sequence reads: CASSADQGATGYTF.

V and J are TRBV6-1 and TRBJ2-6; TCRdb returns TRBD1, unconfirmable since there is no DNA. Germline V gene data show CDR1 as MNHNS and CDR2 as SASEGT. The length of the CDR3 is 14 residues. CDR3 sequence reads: CAHIAGPGANVLTF.

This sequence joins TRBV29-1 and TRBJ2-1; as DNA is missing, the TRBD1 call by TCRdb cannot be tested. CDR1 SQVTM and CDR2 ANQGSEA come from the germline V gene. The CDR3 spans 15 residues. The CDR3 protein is CSVEGLGRTDGEQFF.

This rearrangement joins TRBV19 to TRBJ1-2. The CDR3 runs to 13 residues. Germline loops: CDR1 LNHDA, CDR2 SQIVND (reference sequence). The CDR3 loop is CASSMRGYYGYTF.

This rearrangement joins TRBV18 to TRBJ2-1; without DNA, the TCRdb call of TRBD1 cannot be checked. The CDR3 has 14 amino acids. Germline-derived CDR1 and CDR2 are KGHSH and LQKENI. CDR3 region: CASSPPSGSGEQFF.

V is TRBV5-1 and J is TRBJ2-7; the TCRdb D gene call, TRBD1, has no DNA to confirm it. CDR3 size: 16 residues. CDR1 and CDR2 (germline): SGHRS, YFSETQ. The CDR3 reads CASSPGVGGKSYEQYF.

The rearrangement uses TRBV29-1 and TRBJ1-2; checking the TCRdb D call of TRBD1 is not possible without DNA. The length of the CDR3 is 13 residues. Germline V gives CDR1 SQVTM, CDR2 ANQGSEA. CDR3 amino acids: CSVEARDRDGYTF.

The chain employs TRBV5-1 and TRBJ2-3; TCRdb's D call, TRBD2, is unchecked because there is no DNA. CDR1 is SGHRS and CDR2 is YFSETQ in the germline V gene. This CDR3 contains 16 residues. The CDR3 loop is CASSLDWTLPSNTQYF.

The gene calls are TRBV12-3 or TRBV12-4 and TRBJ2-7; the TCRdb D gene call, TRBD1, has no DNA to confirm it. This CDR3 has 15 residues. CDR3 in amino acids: CASSFPQAGWYEQYF.

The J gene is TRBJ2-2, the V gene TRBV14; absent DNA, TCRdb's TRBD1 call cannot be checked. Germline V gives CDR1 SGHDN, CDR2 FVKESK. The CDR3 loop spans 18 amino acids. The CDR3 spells CASSQEPTGIVGAGELFF.

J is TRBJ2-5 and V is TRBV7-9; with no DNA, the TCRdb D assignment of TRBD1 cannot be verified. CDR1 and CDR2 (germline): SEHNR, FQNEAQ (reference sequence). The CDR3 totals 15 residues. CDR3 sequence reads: CASSPSVAGAETQYF.

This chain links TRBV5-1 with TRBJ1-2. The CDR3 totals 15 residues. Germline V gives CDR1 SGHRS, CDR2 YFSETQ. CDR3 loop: CASSWDSRRIVGYTF.

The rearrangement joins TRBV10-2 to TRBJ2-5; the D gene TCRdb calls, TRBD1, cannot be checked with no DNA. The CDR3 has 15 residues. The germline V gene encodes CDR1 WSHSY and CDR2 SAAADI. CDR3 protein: CASSEVRGAGETQYF.

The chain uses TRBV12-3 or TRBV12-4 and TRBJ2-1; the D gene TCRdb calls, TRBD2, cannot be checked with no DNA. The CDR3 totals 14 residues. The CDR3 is CASRREANVNEQFF.

CDR3: CASSLEGDLIYNEQFF. This chain uses TRBV7-9 with TRBJ2-1; absent DNA, TCRdb's TRBD1 call cannot be checked. Germline values: CDR1 SEHNR, CDR2 FQNEAQ (reference sequence). The CDR3 is made up of 16 amino acids.

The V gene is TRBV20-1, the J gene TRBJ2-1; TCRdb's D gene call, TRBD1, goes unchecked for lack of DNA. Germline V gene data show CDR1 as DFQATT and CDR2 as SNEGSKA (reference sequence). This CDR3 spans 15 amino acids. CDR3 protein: CSARSTENPFNEQFF.

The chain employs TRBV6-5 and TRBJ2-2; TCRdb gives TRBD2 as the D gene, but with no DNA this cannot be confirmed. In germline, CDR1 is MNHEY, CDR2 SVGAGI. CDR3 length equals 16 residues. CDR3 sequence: CASSYEGGPYTGELFF.

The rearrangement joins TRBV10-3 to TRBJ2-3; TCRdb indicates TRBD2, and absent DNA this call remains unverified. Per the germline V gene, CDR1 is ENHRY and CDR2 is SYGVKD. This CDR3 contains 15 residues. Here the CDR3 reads CAIKVAGGGTDTQYF.

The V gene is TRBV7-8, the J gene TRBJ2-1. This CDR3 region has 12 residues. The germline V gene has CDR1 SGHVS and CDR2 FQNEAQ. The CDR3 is CASSLAASEQFF.

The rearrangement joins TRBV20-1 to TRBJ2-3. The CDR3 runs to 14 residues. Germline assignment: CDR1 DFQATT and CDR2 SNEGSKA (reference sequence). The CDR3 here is CSARVAARTDTQYF.

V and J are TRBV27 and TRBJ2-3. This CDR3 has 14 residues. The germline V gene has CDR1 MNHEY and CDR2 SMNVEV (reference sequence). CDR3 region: CASSLGFGPDTQYF.

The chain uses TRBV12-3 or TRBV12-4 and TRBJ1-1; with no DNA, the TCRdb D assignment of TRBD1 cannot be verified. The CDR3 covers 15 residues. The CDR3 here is CASSRETGTNTEAFF.

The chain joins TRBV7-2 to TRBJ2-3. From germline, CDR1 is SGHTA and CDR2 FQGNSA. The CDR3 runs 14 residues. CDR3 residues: CASSWVDATDTQYF.

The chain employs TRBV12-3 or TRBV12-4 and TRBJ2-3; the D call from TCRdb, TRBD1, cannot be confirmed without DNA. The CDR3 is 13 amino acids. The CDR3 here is CAAGQGTTDTQYF.

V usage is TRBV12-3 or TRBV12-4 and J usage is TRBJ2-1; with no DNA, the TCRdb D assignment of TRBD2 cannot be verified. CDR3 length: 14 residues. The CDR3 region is CASMQAGTLHEQFF.

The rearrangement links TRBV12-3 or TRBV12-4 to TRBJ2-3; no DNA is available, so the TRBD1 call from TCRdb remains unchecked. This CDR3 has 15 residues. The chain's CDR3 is CASSFGQGLAKAQYF.

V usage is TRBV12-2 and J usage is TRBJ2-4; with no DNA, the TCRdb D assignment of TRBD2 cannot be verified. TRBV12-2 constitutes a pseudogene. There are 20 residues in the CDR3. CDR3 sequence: CASRLVGTDLTSGNFNIQYF.

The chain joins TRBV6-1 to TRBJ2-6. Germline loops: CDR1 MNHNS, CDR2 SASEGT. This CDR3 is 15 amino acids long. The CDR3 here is CASSPFGPGANVLTF.